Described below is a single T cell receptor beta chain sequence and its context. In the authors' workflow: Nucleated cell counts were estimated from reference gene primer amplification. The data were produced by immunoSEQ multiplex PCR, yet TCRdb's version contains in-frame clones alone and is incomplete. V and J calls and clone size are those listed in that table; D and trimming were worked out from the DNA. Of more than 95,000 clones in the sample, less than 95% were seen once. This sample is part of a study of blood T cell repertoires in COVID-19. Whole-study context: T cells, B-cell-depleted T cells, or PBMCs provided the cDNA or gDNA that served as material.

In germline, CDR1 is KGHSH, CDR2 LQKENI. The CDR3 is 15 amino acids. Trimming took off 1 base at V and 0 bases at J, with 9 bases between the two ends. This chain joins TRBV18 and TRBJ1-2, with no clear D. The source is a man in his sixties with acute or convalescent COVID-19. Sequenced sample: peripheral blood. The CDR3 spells CASSPRALANYGYTF. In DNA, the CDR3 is TGTGCCAGCTCACCACGGGCATTAGCTAACTATGGCTACACCTTC.